What follows are 19 T cell receptor beta chains derived from one specimen sequenced in a study of esophageal squamous cell carcinoma under preoperative chemotherapy. Noted time point: before preoperative PTX-NDP chemotherapy. Each CDR3 protein is one row after TCRdb ran MiXCR on the PCR reads. The sample yields about 30,000 distinct CDR3 sequences, 49% seen once. Sampling was done from a patient given preoperative chemotherapy. The receptors derive from a human donor with esophageal squamous cell carcinoma. The donor label of this sample is uncertain.

The CDR3 is CASSYWASDTDAQYF. CDR3 bases: TGTGCCAGCAGTTACTGGGCTAGCGATACCGATGCGCAGTATTTT. The rearrangement links TRBV6-5 to TRBJ2-3; the D gene is possibly TRBD2 (6 bases). The CDR3 has 15 residues. The germline V gene has CDR1 MNHEY and CDR2 SVGAGI. V shed 1 base and J shed 10 bases, with 18 bases lying between them.

This chain connects TRBV12-3 or TRBV12-4 to TRBJ2-5; either TRBD1 or TRBD2 may supply D (6 bases each). This CDR3 is built from 14 residues. CDR3 sequence (DNA): TGTGCGTGTACCGGGGGCCGTGCCCAAGAGACCCAGTACTTC. Its translation: CACTGGRAQETQYF.

In this sample, this clonotype turned up many times. A read error may produce the germline difference seen at one junction end. This chain connects TRBV6-1 to TRBJ2-7; 12 nucleotides match TRBD2. Germline CDR1 MNHNS, CDR2 SASEGT. This CDR3 contains 13 residues. CDR3 sequence: CASSEMGLAGNHF. The DNA for the CDR3 is TGTGCCAGCAGTGAAATGGGACTAGCGGGTAATCACTTC.

The table lists this clonotype with many counts. This chain links TRBV6-5 with TRBJ2-6; D may match TRBD1 or TRBD2 (6 bases each). The germline CDR1 and CDR2 sequences are MNHEY and SVGAGI. The V gene lost 6 bases and the J gene lost 2 bases, with 14 bases spanning the gap. This CDR3 has 16 residues. CDR3 protein: CASRLGGTPGANVLTF. Written as DNA, the CDR3 is TGTGCCAGCAGGCTGGGGGGCACCCCTGGGGCCAACGTCCTGACTTTC.

Comment on this clonotype: Compared with germline, one end of the junction differs, possibly owing to a read error. The chain uses TRBV6-1 and TRBJ2-5, with D perhaps TRBD1 or TRBD2 (6 bases each). CDR1 and CDR2 (germline): MNHNS, SASEGT. The CDR3 runs to 13 residues. The CDR3 bases are TGTGCCAGCACCACCGAGCCGGGGGCGTCCCAGTTTTTC. Residues: CASTTEPGASQFF.

Turning to this clonotype: The junction shows a germline mismatch at one end, possibly a read error. This sequence joins TRBV6-1 and TRBJ2-3; the match to TRBD2 covers 7 bases. The germline V gene has CDR1 MNHNS and CDR2 SASEGT. The CDR3 extends over 16 amino acids. In DNA, the CDR3 is TGTGCCAGCAGTGAATTGGGGGGGAGCTCCACAGATATGCAGTACTTT. This encodes CASSELGGSSTDMQYF.

Concerning this clonotype itself: At one end the junction does not follow the germline gene, possibly because of a read error. The gene calls are TRBV12-3 or TRBV12-4 and TRBJ2-3; D perhaps matches TRBD1 (5 bases). The J call may be in error: the DNA end matches TRBJ2-5 better. The CDR3 is made up of 14 amino acids. The CDR3 region has the DNA TGTGCGGGTACCTGGGGCCGTGACCAAGACACCCAGTACTTC. Translation: CAGTWGRDQDTQYF.

This clonotype was seen a single time. V gene TRBV7-9 combines with J gene TRBJ2-5; 9 bases agree with TRBD2. The closer fit of TRBJ2-7 to the DNA end suggests the J call may be wrong. CDR1 and CDR2 from the germline V gene are SEHNR and FQNEAQ (reference sequence). The CDR3 totals 18 residues. The CDR3 loop is CASSFSAAGGPQFYEQYF. In DNA, the CDR3 is TGTGCCAGCAGCTTTTCGGCTGCGGGAGGGCCTCAATTTTACGAGCAGTACTTC.

In this sample, this clonotype turned up many times. The J gene is TRBJ2-7, the V gene TRBV5-5, with D possibly TRBD1 on 5 matching bases. V was pared by 0 bases and J by 0 bases, with 7 bases between. Germline CDR1 is SGHKS and CDR2 is YYEKEE (reference sequence). The CDR3 loop spans 14 amino acids. The CDR3, as DNA: TGTGCCAGCAGCTTGGCAGGGTCCTCCTACGAGCAGTACTTC. This sequence encodes CASSLAGSSYEQYF. The full variable domain, in which reference TRBV5-5 and TRBJ2-7 provide the parts outside the CDR3, is DAGVTQSPTHLIKTRGQQVTLRCSPISGHKSVSWYQQVLGQGPQFIFQYYEKEERGRGNFPDRFSARQFPNYSSELNVNALLLGDSALYLCASSLAGSSYEQYFGPGTRLTVT.

This sequence joins TRBV6-1 and TRBJ1-1; D is uncertain. V lost 11 bases to trimming and J lost 6 bases, with 10 bases between them. CDR1 is MNHNS, CDR2 SASEGT, per germline. The CDR3 runs 10 residues. The CDR3 protein is CALPTSEAFF. The CDR3, as DNA: TGTGCCCTTCCTACCTCTGAAGCTTTCTTT.

This clonotype was seen a few times. The chain joins TRBV15 to TRBJ2-2; D ambiguous. CDR1 is LNHNV, CDR2 YYDKDF, per germline (reference sequence). Deletions cut 4 bases from V and 4 bases from J, with 7 bases between. The CDR3 is 13 amino acids. The CDR3 region is CATSTWGTGELFF. The CDR3, as DNA: TGTGCCACCAGCACCTGGGGCACCGGGGAGCTGTTTTTT.

The chain couples TRBV7-6 to TRBJ2-3; tentatively, D is TRBD2 (6 bases). The J call is in doubt because the DNA end fits TRBJ2-7 better. Germline lookup yields CDR1 SGHVS and CDR2 FNYEAQ. The CDR3 consists of 15 residues. The CDR3 DNA reads as TGTGCCAGCGGCTCGGGGGTGAGGGGCAAAGATACGCAGTACTTC. It yields the protein CASGSGVRGKDTQYF.

By sample fraction, this clonotype is medium-sized. The J gene is TRBJ2-5, the V gene TRBV6-5, with D hard to call. Germline V lookup: CDR1 MNHEY, CDR2 SVGAGI. V lost 0 bases, J lost 3 bases, and 11 bases lay in between. The CDR3 length is 15 residues. The CDR3, as DNA: TGTGCCAGCAGTTACTCGACGGCCACAGAAGAGACCCAGTACTTC. Protein sequence: CASSYSTATEETQYF.

In its sample, this clonotype was seen many times. This chain connects TRBV6-5 to TRBJ2-7, with D possibly TRBD2 on 6 matching bases. Trimming took 1 base from V and 0 from J, leaving 10 bases between them. The CDR3 consists of 15 residues. Germline V gene data show CDR1 as MNHEY and CDR2 as SVGAGI. The CDR3 sequence is CASSYFDGGSYEQYF. The CDR3 DNA reads as TGTGCCAGCAGTTACTTCGACGGGGGCTCCTACGAGCAGTACTTC.

Only a few counts were recorded for this clonotype. The rearrangement uses TRBV18 and TRBJ2-5; maybe TRBD1 (5 bases). The CDR3 runs to 12 residues. V lost 5 bases to trimming and J lost 3 bases, with 7 bases between them. In germline, CDR1 is KGHSH, CDR2 LQKENI. CDR3 amino acids: CASSDSKETQYF. CDR3 nucleotide sequence: TGTGCCAGCTCAGACAGTAAAGAGACCCAGTACTTC.

The rearrangement uses TRBV6-1 and TRBJ1-5; perhaps TRBD1 as D (5 bases). Per germline, CDR1 MNHNS and CDR2 SASEGT. CDR3 length: 14 residues. V was trimmed by 4 bases and J by 5 bases, leaving 12 bases between them. The CDR3 spells CASSGQNRDQPQHF. As DNA, the CDR3 is TGTGCCAGCAGTGGACAGAACCGGGATCAGCCCCAGCATTTT.

Concerning this clonotype itself: One end of the junction does not line up with germline, which may come from a read error. V is TRBV7-2 and J is TRBJ2-3; 8 nucleotides agree with TRBD2. The J call may be mistaken, given a closer DNA end match to TRBJ2-4. The CDR3 runs to 14 residues. Germline CDR1 and CDR2: SGHTA and FQGNSA. The CDR3 sequence: CRVSLAGGKDTQYF. CDR3 DNA sequence: TGCCGCGTCTCCCTGGCGGGAGGCAAAGATACTCAGTACTTC.

J is TRBJ2-1 and V is TRBV19, with a possible D match to TRBD2 (6 bases). The CDR3 totals 16 residues. Germline V CDR1 and CDR2: LNHDA, SQIVND (reference sequence). V lost 3 bases to trimming and J lost 4 bases, with 16 bases between them. The DNA of the CDR3 is TGTGCCAGTAGTATCCGCGGGGTAAGCGGGTACAATGAGCAGTTCTTC. It codes for CASSIRGVSGYNEQFF.

The rearrangement links TRBV5-5 to TRBJ1-4; the D gene is possibly TRBD1 (5 bases). The CDR3 loop spans 15 amino acids. Germline lookup yields CDR1 SGHKS and CDR2 YYEKEE (reference sequence). V was trimmed by 4 bases and J by 7 bases, leaving 17 bases between them. CDR3 region: CASSPGLTLGEKLFF. The CDR3 DNA follows: TGTGCCAGCAGCCCGGGACTTACGCTTGGTGAAAAACTGTTTTTT.